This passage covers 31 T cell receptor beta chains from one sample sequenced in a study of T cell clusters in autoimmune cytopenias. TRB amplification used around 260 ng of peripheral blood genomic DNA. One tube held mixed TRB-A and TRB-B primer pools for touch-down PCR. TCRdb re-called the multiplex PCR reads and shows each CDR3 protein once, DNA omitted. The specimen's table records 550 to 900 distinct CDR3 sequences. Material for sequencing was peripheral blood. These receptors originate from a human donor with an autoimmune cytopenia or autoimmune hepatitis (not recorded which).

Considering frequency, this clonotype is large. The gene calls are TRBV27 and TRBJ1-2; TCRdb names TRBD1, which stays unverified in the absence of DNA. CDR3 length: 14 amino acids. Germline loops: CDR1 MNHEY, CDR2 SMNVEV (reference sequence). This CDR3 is CASSRTESNYGYTF.

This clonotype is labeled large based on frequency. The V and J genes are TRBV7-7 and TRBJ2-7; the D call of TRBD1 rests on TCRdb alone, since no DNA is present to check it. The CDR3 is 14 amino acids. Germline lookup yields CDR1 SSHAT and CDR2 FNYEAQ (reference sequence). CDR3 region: CASSLGGGSYEQYF.

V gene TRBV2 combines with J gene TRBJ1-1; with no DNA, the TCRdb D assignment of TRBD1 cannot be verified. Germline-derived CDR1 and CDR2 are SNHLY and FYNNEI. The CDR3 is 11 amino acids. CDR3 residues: CASSYSGEAFF.

CDR3 residues: CASCAKGLAGGDTQYF. The chain uses TRBV19 and TRBJ2-3; TCRdb names TRBD2, which stays unverified in the absence of DNA. Germline V gene lookup returns CDR1 LNHDA and CDR2 SQIVND (reference sequence). The length of the CDR3 is 16 residues.

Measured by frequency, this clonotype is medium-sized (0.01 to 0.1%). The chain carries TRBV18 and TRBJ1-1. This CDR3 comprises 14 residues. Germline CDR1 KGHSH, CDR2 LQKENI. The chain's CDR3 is CASSPADSNTEAFF.

The CDR3 region is CASRGGQGAGGGELFF. V gene TRBV12-3 or TRBV12-4 combines with J gene TRBJ2-2; absent DNA, TCRdb's TRBD1 call cannot be checked. CDR3 size: 16 residues.

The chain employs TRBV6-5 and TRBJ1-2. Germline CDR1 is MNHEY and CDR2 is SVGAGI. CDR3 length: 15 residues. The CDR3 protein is CASSFATGTAYGYTF.

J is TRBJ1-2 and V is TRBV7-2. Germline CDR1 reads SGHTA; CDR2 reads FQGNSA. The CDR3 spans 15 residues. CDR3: CASSLAAGLNYGYTF.

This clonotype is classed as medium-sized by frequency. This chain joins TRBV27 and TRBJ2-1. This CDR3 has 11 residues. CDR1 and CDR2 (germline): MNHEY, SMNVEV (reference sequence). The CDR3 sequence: CASSGLTEQFF.

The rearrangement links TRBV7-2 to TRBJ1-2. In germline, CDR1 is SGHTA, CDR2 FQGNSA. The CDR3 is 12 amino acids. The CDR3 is CASSLTEDGYTF.

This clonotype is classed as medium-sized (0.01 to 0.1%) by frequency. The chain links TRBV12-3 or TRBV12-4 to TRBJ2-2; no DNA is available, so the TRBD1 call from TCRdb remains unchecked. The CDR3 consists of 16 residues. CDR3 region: CASSLGQGAGGGELFF.

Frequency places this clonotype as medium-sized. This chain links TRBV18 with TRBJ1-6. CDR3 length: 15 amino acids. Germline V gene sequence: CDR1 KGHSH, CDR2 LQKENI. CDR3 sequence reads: CASSVDRSYNSPLHF.

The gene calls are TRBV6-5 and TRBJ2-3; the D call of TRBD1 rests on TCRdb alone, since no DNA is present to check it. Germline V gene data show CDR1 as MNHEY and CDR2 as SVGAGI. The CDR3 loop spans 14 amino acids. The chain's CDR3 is CASSFDRYTDTQYF.

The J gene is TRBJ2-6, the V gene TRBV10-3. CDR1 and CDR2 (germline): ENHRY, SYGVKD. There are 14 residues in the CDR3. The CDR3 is CAILGDSGANVLTF.

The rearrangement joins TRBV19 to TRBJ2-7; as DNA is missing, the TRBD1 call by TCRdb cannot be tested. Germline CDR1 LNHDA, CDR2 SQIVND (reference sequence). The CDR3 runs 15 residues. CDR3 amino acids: CASSIPGQGFHEQYF.

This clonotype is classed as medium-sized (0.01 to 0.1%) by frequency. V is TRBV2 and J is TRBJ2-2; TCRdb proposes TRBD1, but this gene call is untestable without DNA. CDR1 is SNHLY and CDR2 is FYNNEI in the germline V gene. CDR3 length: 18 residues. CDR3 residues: CASSEAGGGLGVSGELFF.

The CDR3 reads CASSYSSVGRGGTDTQYF. The genes are TRBV6-5 and TRBJ2-3; TCRdb's D gene call, TRBD2, goes unchecked for lack of DNA. The CDR3 is 18 amino acids. In germline, CDR1 is MNHEY, CDR2 SVGAGI.

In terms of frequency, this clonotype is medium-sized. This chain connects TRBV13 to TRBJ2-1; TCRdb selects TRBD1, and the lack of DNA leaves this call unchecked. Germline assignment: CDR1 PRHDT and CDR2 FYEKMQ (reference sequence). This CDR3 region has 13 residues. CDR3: CASSFGGENEQFF.

CDR3 protein: CASSIATGGASGANVLTF. The chain employs TRBV19 and TRBJ2-6; without DNA, the TCRdb call of TRBD1 cannot be checked. The CDR3 contains 18 residues. Germline V CDR1 and CDR2: LNHDA, SQIVND (reference sequence).

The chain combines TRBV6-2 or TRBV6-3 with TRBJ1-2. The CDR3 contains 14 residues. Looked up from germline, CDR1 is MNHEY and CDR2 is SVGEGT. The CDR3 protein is CASSLVGANYGYTF.

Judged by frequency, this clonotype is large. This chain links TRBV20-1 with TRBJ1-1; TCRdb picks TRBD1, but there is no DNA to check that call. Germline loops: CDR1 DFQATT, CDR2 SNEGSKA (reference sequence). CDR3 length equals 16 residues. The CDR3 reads CSARSESWDANTEAFF.

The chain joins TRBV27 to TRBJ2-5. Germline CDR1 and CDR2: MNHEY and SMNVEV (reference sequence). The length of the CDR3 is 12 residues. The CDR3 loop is CASSLSPETQYF.

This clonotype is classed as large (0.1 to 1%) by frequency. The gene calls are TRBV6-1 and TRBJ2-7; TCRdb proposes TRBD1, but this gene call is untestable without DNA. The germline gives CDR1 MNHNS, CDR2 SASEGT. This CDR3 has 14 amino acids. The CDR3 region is CASSAWGPGYEQYF.

The CDR3 protein is CASSLIAGYGYTF. The chain links TRBV6-1 to TRBJ1-2; there is no DNA to check the TCRdb D call of TRBD1. Germline loops: CDR1 MNHNS, CDR2 SASEGT. The CDR3 extends over 13 amino acids.

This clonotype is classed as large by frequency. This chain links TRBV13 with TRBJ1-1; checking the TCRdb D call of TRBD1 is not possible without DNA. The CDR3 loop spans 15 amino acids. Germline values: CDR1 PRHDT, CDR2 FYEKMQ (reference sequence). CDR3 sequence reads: CASSLAGMGDTEAFF.

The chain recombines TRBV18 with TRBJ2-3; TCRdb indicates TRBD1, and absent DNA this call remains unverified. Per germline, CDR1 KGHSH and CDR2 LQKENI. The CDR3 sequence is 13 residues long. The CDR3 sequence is CASSPPGMDTQYF.

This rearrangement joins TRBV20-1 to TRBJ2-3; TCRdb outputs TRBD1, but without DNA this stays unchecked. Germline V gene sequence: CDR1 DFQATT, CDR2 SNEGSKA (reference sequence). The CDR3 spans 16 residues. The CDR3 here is CSAAGAGSHDADTQYF.

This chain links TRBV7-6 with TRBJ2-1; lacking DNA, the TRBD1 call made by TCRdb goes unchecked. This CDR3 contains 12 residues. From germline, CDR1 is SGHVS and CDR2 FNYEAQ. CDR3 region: CASSLARDEQFF.

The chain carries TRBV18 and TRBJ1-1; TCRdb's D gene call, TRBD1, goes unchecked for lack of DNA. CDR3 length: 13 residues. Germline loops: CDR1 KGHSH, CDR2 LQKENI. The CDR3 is CASSPTGNTEAFF.

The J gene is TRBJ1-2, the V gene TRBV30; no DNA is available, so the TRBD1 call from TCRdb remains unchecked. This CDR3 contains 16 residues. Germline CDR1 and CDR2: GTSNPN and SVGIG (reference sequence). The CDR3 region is CAWSVYGTGRNYGYTF.

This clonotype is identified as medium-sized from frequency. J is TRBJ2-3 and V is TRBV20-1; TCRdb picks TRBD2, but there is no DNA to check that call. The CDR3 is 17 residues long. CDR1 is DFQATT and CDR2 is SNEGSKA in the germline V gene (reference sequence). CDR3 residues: CSARGEVAGGTTDTQYF.